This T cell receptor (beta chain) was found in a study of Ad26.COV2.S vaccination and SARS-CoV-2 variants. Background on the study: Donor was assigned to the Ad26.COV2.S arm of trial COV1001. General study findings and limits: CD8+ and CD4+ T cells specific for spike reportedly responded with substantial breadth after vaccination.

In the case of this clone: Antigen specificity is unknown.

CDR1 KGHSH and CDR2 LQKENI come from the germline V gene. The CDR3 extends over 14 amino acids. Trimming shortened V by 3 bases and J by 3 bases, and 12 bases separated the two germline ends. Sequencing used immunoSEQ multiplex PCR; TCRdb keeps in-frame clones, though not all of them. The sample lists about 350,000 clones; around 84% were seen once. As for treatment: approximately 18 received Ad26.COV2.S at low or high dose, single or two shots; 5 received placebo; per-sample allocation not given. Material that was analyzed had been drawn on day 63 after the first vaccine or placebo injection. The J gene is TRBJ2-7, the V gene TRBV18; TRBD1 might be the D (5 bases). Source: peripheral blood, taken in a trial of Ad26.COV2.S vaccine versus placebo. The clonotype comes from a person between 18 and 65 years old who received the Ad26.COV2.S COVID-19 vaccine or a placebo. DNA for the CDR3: TGTGCCAGCTCACCTAGCTCAGGGTACTACGAGCAGTACTTC. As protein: CASSPSSGYYEQYF.